A selection of T cell receptor beta chains follows, all from one sample in a study of T-cell reconstitution after alpha-beta-depleted transplantation in children. TCRdb redid the calling of the PCR reads with MiXCR, one entry per CDR3 protein. Altogether around 270,000 distinct CDR3 sequences are present, around 7.1% being singletons, with the ten largest covering approximately 8.2%. Source: peripheral blood, taken 360 days after TCRalphabeta/CD19-depleted stem cell transplant. These receptors were taken from a female patient aged 2-9 years who had a stem cell transplant for Fanconi anemia, so the T cells may come from the graft donor. Each CDR3 is given with its conserved first and last residue. Fields, in order: D gene, J gene, clone size, V gene, CDR3 DNA, CDR3 protein. The D gene is left open where the match is weak. Only part of the rows carry a size: once, few, many, or a class if the clone is expanded.

d_gene: -; j_gene: TRBJ1-4; abundance: many; v_gene: TRBV28; CDR3nt: TGTGCCAGCAGCCCCGCGGGGGAGGGTAATGAAAAACTGTTTTTT; CDR3aa: CASSPAGEGNEKLFF
d_gene: -; j_gene: TRBJ2-1; abundance: few; v_gene: TRBV11-2; CDR3nt: TGTGCCAGCAGCTCGAACAGGGGCGGGAGAGAGAATGAGCAGTTCTTC; CDR3aa: CASSSNRGGRENEQFF
d_gene: TRBD2; j_gene: TRBJ2-2; abundance: many; v_gene: TRBV20-1; CDR3nt: TGCAGTGCTAGGGGACGTTGGGGGGGCGGGGAGCTGTTTTTT; CDR3aa: CSARGRWGGGELFF
d_gene: -; j_gene: TRBJ1-6; abundance: many; v_gene: TRBV4-1; CDR3nt: TGCGCCAGCAGCCATTCGAACAGGGAATATAATTCACCCCTCCACTTT; CDR3aa: CASSHSNREYNSPLHF
d_gene: TRBD2; j_gene: TRBJ2-1; abundance: many; v_gene: TRBV5-1; CDR3nt: TGCGCCAGCAGCTCCTCTCGGACTAGCCCCAATGAGCAGTTCTTC; CDR3aa: CASSSSRTSPNEQFF
d_gene: -; j_gene: TRBJ1-1; abundance: few; v_gene: TRBV4-2; CDR3nt: TGTGCCAGCAGCCGTTTCCGGGTGAACACTGAAGCTTTCTTT; CDR3aa: CASSRFRVNTEAFF
d_gene: TRBD1; j_gene: TRBJ1-2; abundance: -; v_gene: TRBV18; CDR3nt: TGTGCCAGCTCACCATCTCAGGGGGCCGGCTATGGCTACACCTTC; CDR3aa: CASSPSQGAGYGYTF
d_gene: -; j_gene: TRBJ1-1; abundance: -; v_gene: TRBV4-1; CDR3nt: TGCGCCAGCAGCCCCCCCACAAGGGACACTGAAGCTTTCTTT; CDR3aa: CASSPPTRDTEAFF
d_gene: TRBD2; j_gene: TRBJ2-3; abundance: many; v_gene: TRBV9; CDR3nt: TGTGCCAGCAGCGTACTCCCCAATCCTCTAGCGGGGGGGATCACAGATACGCAGTATTTT; CDR3aa: CASSVLPNPLAGGITDTQYF
d_gene: -; j_gene: TRBJ1-1; abundance: -; v_gene: TRBV14; CDR3nt: TGTGCCAGCAGCCAAGTGTCCCTTCGGGGTAATAACACTGAAGCTTTCTTT; CDR3aa: CASSQVSLRGNNTEAFF
d_gene: TRBD2; j_gene: TRBJ2-1; abundance: many; v_gene: TRBV5-1; CDR3nt: TGCGCCAGCAGCCTATCTAGCGGGGGGGCCTACAATGAGCAGTTCTTC; CDR3aa: CASSLSSGGAYNEQFF
d_gene: -; j_gene: TRBJ2-1; abundance: many; v_gene: TRBV27; CDR3nt: TGTGCCAGCAGTCCGAGGGAAGGGGGCTCCTACAATGAGCAGTTCTTC; CDR3aa: CASSPREGGSYNEQFF
d_gene: TRBD1; j_gene: TRBJ1-1; abundance: -; v_gene: TRBV7-6; CDR3nt: TGTGCCAGCAGCTCCCCGACGGGGACAGGGGGGAAAGCTTTCTTT; CDR3aa: CASSSPTGTGGKAFF
d_gene: -; j_gene: TRBJ2-1; abundance: many; v_gene: TRBV28; CDR3nt: TGTGCCAGCAGTTTGGGGGTTCCAACTGAGCAGTTCTTC; CDR3aa: CASSLGVPTEQFF
d_gene: -; j_gene: TRBJ1-6; abundance: -; v_gene: TRBV4-2; CDR3nt: TGTGCCAGCAGCCTCCGGGACGGAGTCGCACCCCTCCACTTT; CDR3aa: CASSLRDGVAPLHF
d_gene: TRBD2; j_gene: TRBJ2-2; abundance: many; v_gene: TRBV4-2; CDR3nt: TGTGCCAGCAGCCAAGAACCCCCGAGTCGCGGGGGGAACACCGGGGAGCTGTTTTTT; CDR3aa: CASSQEPPSRGGNTGELFF
d_gene: TRBD2; j_gene: TRBJ2-2; abundance: many; v_gene: TRBV9; CDR3nt: TGTGCCAGCAGCGTCGGACTAGCGGGGGCCGGGGAGCTGTTTTTT; CDR3aa: CASSVGLAGAGELFF
d_gene: -; j_gene: TRBJ2-5; abundance: few; v_gene: TRBV27; CDR3nt: TGTGCCAGCAGTCTTATCGGGGGAAGAGAGACCCAGTACTTC; CDR3aa: CASSLIGGRETQYF
d_gene: TRBD2; j_gene: TRBJ2-1; abundance: -; v_gene: TRBV11-3; CDR3nt: TGTGCCAGCAGCTCCGAGTCGCTAGCGGGAGTAGGGGAGCAGTTCTTC; CDR3aa: CASSSESLAGVGEQFF
d_gene: -; j_gene: TRBJ2-3; abundance: many; v_gene: TRBV20-1; CDR3nt: TGCAGTGCCCCGGACCGGGGGCAAAGTCCTAGCACAGATACGCAGTATTTT; CDR3aa: CSAPDRGQSPSTDTQYF
d_gene: TRBD1; j_gene: TRBJ2-7; abundance: many; v_gene: TRBV29-1; CDR3nt: TGCAGCGCCCCGGACAGGGTATACGAGCAGTACTTC; CDR3aa: CSAPDRVYEQYF
d_gene: -; j_gene: TRBJ1-2; abundance: -; v_gene: TRBV5-5; CDR3nt: TGTGCCAGCAGCACTGCCGGGACCCAGGTCTATGGCTACACCTTC; CDR3aa: CASSTAGTQVYGYTF
d_gene: TRBD2; j_gene: TRBJ2-2; abundance: many; v_gene: TRBV6-2/TRBV6-3; CDR3nt: TGTGCCAGCGGTGGACTAGCGGGGGAGACCGGGGAGCTGTTTTTT; CDR3aa: CASGGLAGETGELFF
d_gene: TRBD2; j_gene: TRBJ2-1; abundance: once; v_gene: TRBV11-3; CDR3nt: TGTGCCAGCAGCTCGAATAGCGGGGGGGGTTTCAATGAGCAGTTCTTC; CDR3aa: CASSSNSGGGFNEQFF
d_gene: -; j_gene: TRBJ2-7; abundance: many; v_gene: TRBV5-1; CDR3nt: TGCGCCAGCAGTGGCAGGGGGGTTAGCGAGCAGTACTTC; CDR3aa: CASSGRGVSEQYF
d_gene: -; j_gene: TRBJ2-3; abundance: few; v_gene: TRBV20-1; CDR3nt: TGCAGTGCTAGAGATTTGGGGGGCCCAAGAGATACGCAGTATTTT; CDR3aa: CSARDLGGPRDTQYF
d_gene: -; j_gene: TRBJ2-1; abundance: many; v_gene: TRBV6-6; CDR3nt: TGTGCCAGCAGACACGCCAGGGCCTCTGAGCAGTTCTTC; CDR3aa: CASRHARASEQFF
d_gene: -; j_gene: TRBJ2-3; abundance: many; v_gene: TRBV11-2; CDR3nt: TGTGCCAGCAGCTTACTCTCCGTCAGGAGCACAGATACGCAGTATTTT; CDR3aa: CASSLLSVRSTDTQYF
d_gene: -; j_gene: TRBJ2-6; abundance: many; v_gene: TRBV5-6; CDR3nt: TGTGCCAGCAGCTTGGTGGTCTCTGGGGCCAACGTCCTGACTTTC; CDR3aa: CASSLVVSGANVLTF
d_gene: -; j_gene: TRBJ2-3; abundance: few; v_gene: TRBV2; CDR3nt: TGTGCCAGCAGTGAAGCGCTTCGCAGCACAGATACGCAGTATTTT; CDR3aa: CASSEALRSTDTQYF
d_gene: -; j_gene: TRBJ2-5; abundance: many; v_gene: TRBV7-9; CDR3nt: TGTGCCAGCAGCTTAATCCCAGGGCACGAGACCCAGTACTTC; CDR3aa: CASSLIPGHETQYF